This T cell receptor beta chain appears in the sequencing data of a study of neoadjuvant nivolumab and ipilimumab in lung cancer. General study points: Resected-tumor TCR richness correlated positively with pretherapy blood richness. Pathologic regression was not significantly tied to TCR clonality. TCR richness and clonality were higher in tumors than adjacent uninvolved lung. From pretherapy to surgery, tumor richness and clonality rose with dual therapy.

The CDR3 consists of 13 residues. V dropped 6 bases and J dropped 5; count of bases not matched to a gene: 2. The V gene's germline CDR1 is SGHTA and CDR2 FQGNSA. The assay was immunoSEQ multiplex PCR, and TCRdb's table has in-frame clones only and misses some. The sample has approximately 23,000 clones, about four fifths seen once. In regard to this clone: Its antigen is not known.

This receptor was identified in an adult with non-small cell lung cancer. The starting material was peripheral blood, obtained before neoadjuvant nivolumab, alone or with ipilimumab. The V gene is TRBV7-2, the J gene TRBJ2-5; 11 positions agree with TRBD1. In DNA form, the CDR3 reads TGTGCCAGCAGTTGGGACAGGGGGGAGACCCAGTACTTC. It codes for CASSWDRGETQYF.